This T cell receptor (beta chain) came from a study of cytomegalovirus exposure and HLA in healthy donors. Background on the study: An earlier analysis identified more than 90 million unique TCR beta sequences in about 179 million T cells. Study-wide results and caveats: In a later analysis, an Asian-associated ancestry cluster reportedly showed fewer N-insertions than the approximately 700-donor mean.

13 Jbeta primers and 60 Vbeta primers were used for the PCR. Per the original data handling: A later analysis tallied about 80 million unique TCR beta chains, 9.5 million to 14 million of them shared. Sequencing used immunoSEQ multiplex PCR; TCRdb keeps in-frame clones, though not all of them. V and J calls and clone size are as listed in that table; D and trimming were resolved from the DNA. The sample carries about 14,000 clones, about 60% recorded once. As to this clone: Antigen: not known.

The sample was PBMCs. This clonotype originated in a woman between 50 and 59 years old in good health and CMV-seropositive.

CDR3 loop: CASSSVGGLPLDTQYF. CDR3 nucleotides: TGTGCCAGCAGCTCAGTGGGGGGACTACCCTTAGATACGCAGTATTTT. The V gene is TRBV7-2, the J gene TRBJ2-3, with TRBD2 matching 7 bases. The CDR3 contains 16 residues. V lost 4 bases, J lost 5 bases, and 12 bases stayed unmatched. Germline CDR1 SGHTA, CDR2 FQGNSA.